The 21 T cell receptor beta chains below all came from one sample that was sequenced in a study of blood T cell repertoires in COVID-19. This table comes from immunoSEQ multiplex PCR, and its TCRdb copy is limited to in-frame clones, with some not included. This table holds under 200,000 clones, around four fifths found once. Sequencing input: PBMCs or T cells enriched from blood (not recorded which). Receptors originate from a woman aged 45-65 years in a cohort exposed to, infected with or recovered from COVID-19 (not recorded which).

V gene TRBV6-5 combines with J gene TRBJ1-1, with D hard to call. Per the germline V gene, CDR1 is MNHEY and CDR2 is SVGAGI. The CDR3 is made up of 14 amino acids. Deletions cut 5 bases from V and 0 bases from J, with 10 bases between. The CDR3 sequence: CASSMTAVNTEAFF. Here the CDR3 DNA reads TGTGCCAGCAGTATGACTGCAGTGAACACTGAAGCTTTCTTT.

The genes are TRBV7-8 and TRBJ2-4; 10 bases align to TRBD1. Germline V gives CDR1 SGHVS, CDR2 FQNEAQ. The CDR3 totals 17 residues. V shed 5 bases and J 0 bases; nucleotides not matched to a gene: 7. Here the CDR3 reads CASSHNDRGLAKNIQYF. CDR3 coding DNA: TGTGCCAGCAGCCACAACGACAGGGGGCTAGCCAAAAACATTCAGTACTTC.

The V call is TRBV28, the J call TRBJ1-5, with 7 bases that match TRBD1. The CDR3 covers 14 residues. CDR1 is MDHEN and CDR2 is SYDVKM in the germline V gene. The junction had 6 bases not matched to a gene; V was cut back by 8 bases and J by 2 bases. CDR3 coding DNA: TGTGCCAGCCTACAGGGGTTAGGCAATCAGCCCCAGCATTTT. Encoded protein: CASLQGLGNQPQHF.

The chain has TRBV2 and TRBJ2-5; 11 bases line up with TRBD1. This CDR3 spans 15 amino acids. Germline trimming cut 5 bases from V and 1 base from J; bases unmatched to any gene: 3. The germline gives CDR1 SNHLY, CDR2 FYNNEI. Here the CDR3 reads CASSTGQGGQETQYF. The CDR3 DNA is TGTGCCAGCAGTACGGGACAGGGGGGCCAAGAGACCCAGTACTTC.

The V and J genes are TRBV4-3 and TRBJ2-7, with unresolved D. The germline CDR1 and CDR2 sequences are LGHNA and YSLEER. V shed 2 bases and J shed 0 bases, with 11 bases lying between them. CDR3 length equals 15 residues. This CDR3 is CASSQSFEYSYEQYF. CDR3 DNA sequence: TGCGCCAGCAGCCAAAGCTTCGAGTACTCCTACGAGCAGTACTTC.

The chain uses TRBV5-6 and TRBJ2-7; 11 positions match TRBD1. CDR1 and CDR2 (germline): SGHDT, YYEEEE. With 7 bases clipped from V and 5 bases from J, the junction kept 5 bases outside the gene matches. CDR3 length: 13 amino acids. CDR3: CASGRTGGDEQYF. The DNA for the CDR3 is TGTGCCAGCGGGCGGACAGGGGGCGACGAGCAGTACTTC.

CDR3 coding DNA: TGTGCCAGCATAAACAGGCTGAACACTGAAGCTTTCTTT. This gives the protein CASINRLNTEAFF. This chain links TRBV6-5 with TRBJ1-1; tentatively, D is TRBD1 (5 bases). Deletions cut 7 bases from V and 0 bases from J, with 9 bases between. The germline gives CDR1 MNHEY, CDR2 SVGAGI. The CDR3 has 13 residues.

The chain is built from TRBV4-1 and TRBJ2-6, with 8 nucleotides matching TRBD1. The germline V gene has CDR1 MGHRA and CDR2 YSYEKL. With 4 bases clipped from V and 4 bases from J, the junction kept 18 bases outside the gene matches. The CDR3 spans 20 residues. The CDR3 nucleotides read TGCGCCAGCAGCCCCGGGGGCCGACAGGGGTTAACTTGGGGGGCCAACGTCCTGACTTTC. It specifies CASSPGGRQGLTWGANVLTF.

A few counts support this clone. This chain links TRBV2 with TRBJ2-7; 9 nucleotides line up with TRBD2. Per the germline V gene, CDR1 is SNHLY and CDR2 is FYNNEI. The CDR3 has 14 amino acids. The trim removed 7 bases at V and 6 bases at J, leaving 10 bases unmatched. The CDR3 DNA is TGTGCCAGCACCATAGCGGGAGACCGATCCGAGCAGTACTTC. Its translation: CASTIAGDRSEQYF.

CDR3 bases: TGTGCCAGCAGCTGGAGGGCAGGGACTGAAGCTTTCTTT. It yields the protein CASSWRAGTEAFF. V is TRBV5-5 and J is TRBJ1-1; perhaps TRBD1 as D (5 bases). The CDR3 contains 13 residues. CDR1 and CDR2 from the germline V gene are SGHKS and YYEKEE (reference sequence). V was shortened by 3 bases and J by 5 bases, with 11 bases between the two germline ends.

This clone has a handful of counts. The CDR3 loop reads CASSPRGAGGQDTQYF. DNA of the CDR3: TGTGCCAGCAGCCCCCGAGGAGCGGGGGGGCAAGATACGCAGTATTTT. The rearrangement uses TRBV9 and TRBJ2-3, with TRBD2 matching over 10 bases. The CDR3 spans 16 residues. CDR1 and CDR2 (germline): SGDLS, YYNGEE. Unmatched junction bases numbered 10, after V lost 4 bases and J lost 5 bases.

J is TRBJ1-4 and V is TRBV28; 11 bases match TRBD1. J lost 5 bases, V lost 2 bases, and 4 bases had no gene match. Germline V gives CDR1 MDHEN, CDR2 SYDVKM. This CDR3 spans 16 amino acids. This chain's CDR3 is CASSLRWTGGNEKLFF. CDR3 coding DNA: TGTGCCAGCAGTTTACGATGGACAGGGGGCAATGAAAAACTGTTTTTT.

The rearrangement uses TRBV27 and TRBJ1-4, with TRBD1 matching 12 bases. The CDR3 loop spans 13 amino acids. Per the germline V gene, CDR1 is MNHEY and CDR2 is SMNVEV (reference sequence). J was trimmed by 7 bases and V by 10 bases; bases with no gene match: 4. Here the CDR3 reads CATGTGGSEKLFF. The CDR3 coding sequence is TGTGCCACAGGGACAGGGGGCAGTGAAAAACTGTTTTTT.

The rearrangement joins TRBV5-4 to TRBJ1-1, with D maybe TRBD1 (6 bases). V shed 5 bases and J shed 10 bases, with 18 bases lying between them. CDR1 is SGHNT, CDR2 YYREEE, per germline (reference sequence). This CDR3 is built from 13 residues. The DNA for the CDR3 is TGTGCCAGCAGTGATTGGGGGGGCGCGGGAGCTTTCTTT. Translation: CASSDWGGAGAFF.

The J gene is TRBJ1-5, the V gene TRBV14; possible D gene TRBD1, 6 bases. The CDR3 is 14 residues long. The germline CDR1 and CDR2 sequences are SGHDN and FVKESK. V lost 1 base, J lost 7 bases, and 11 bases lay in between. CDR3 in amino acids: CASSQGDRSQPQHF. The CDR3 bases are TGTGCCAGCAGCCAAGGCGACAGGAGCCAGCCCCAGCATTTT.

This clone was picked up one time. The chain carries TRBV28 and TRBJ1-2, with 9 bases aligning to TRBD1. CDR3 size: 17 residues. Per germline, CDR1 MDHEN and CDR2 SYDVKM. The junction had 18 bases not matched to a gene; V was cut back by 7 bases and J by 6 bases. DNA of the CDR3: TGTGCCAGCAAACTCTGGACAGGGGTTCCCTCAGTGCATGGCTACACCTTC. Translating gives CASKLWTGVPSVHGYTF.

The V call is TRBV5-4, the J call TRBJ2-3; 7 bases map to TRBD2. This CDR3 is 15 amino acids long. V shed 4 bases, J shed 1 base, and the junction held 6 bases outside the gene matches. Germline CDR1 SGHNT, CDR2 YYREEE (reference sequence). The CDR3 nucleotides read TGTGCCAGCAGCACGACTAGCCGGGGCACAGATACGCAGTATTTT. Its translation: CASSTTSRGTDTQYF.

The rearrangement joins TRBV28 to TRBJ1-5; no reliable D call. This CDR3 has 15 residues. V was trimmed by 7 bases and J by 2 bases, leaving 15 bases between them. Germline assignment: CDR1 MDHEN and CDR2 SYDVKM. CDR3 loop: CASTYSQTGNQPQHF. The DNA of the CDR3 is TGTGCCAGCACCTATAGCCAGACGGGCAATCAGCCCCAGCATTTT.

This clone was recorded many times. The J gene is TRBJ1-6, the V gene TRBV9; 7 bases fit TRBD1. Germline V gives CDR1 SGDLS, CDR2 YYNGEE. The V and J ends lost 4 bases and 7 bases, in that order; junction bases with no gene match: 8. The CDR3 runs 15 residues. The DNA for the CDR3 is TGTGCCAGCAGCACAACCGGGACAGAAAATTCACCCCTCCACTTT. Translation: CASSTTGTENSPLHF.

The chain recombines TRBV30 with TRBJ1-4; D is undetermined. In germline, CDR1 is GTSNPN, CDR2 SVGIG (reference sequence). V gave up 1 base and J gave up 4 bases, with 4 bases separating them. This CDR3 region has 12 residues. The CDR3: CAWSDRNEKLFF. Here the CDR3 DNA reads TGTGCCTGGAGTGATCGTAATGAAAAACTGTTTTTT.

This clone was found once. This chain links TRBV4-3 with TRBJ1-1; TRBD1 aligns across 7 bases. Germline V CDR1 and CDR2: LGHNA, YSLEER. J gave up 7 bases and V 3 bases, and 11 bases lay outside the gene matches. CDR3 size: 15 residues. The CDR3 reads CASSQDRHPRDEAFF. In DNA, the CDR3 is TGCGCCAGCAGCCAGGACAGGCATCCGAGGGATGAAGCTTTCTTT.